The present T cell receptor (beta chain) was sequenced within a study of T-cell reconstitution after alpha-beta-depleted transplantation in children. Study-level points and caveats: Surviving recipient T cells and thymic progenitors underlay high day-60 TCRbeta diversity in some patients. Diversity and T-cell counts at one year after transplant derived mostly from new T cells.

This clonotype was detected a few times. What it recognizes is unknown. Unique molecular identifiers tagged the TCRbeta library. TCRdb reprocessed the PCR reads with MiXCR, giving one entry per CDR3 protein. The sample has approximately 800,000 distinct CDR3 sequences, about 16% seen once. The CDR3 loop spans 16 amino acids. Per germline, CDR1 SGHRS and CDR2 YFSETQ. Trimming shortened V by 2 bases and J by 0 bases, and 12 bases separated the two germline ends. The clonotype comes from a male patient between 5 and 17 years old who had a stem cell transplant for acute lymphoblastic leukemia, so the T cells may come from the graft donor. Sample: PBMCs, mostly from graft donor cells, taken 360 days after TCRalphabeta/CD19-depleted stem cell transplant. The genes are TRBV5-1 and TRBJ2-1, with D perhaps given as TRBD1 or TRBD2 (5 bases each). CDR3 in amino acids: CASSFWGSPSYNEQFF. The CDR3 nucleotides read TGCGCCAGCAGCTTTTGGGGGAGCCCCTCCTACAATGAGCAGTTCTTC. The full variable domain, completed using reference TRBV5-1 and TRBJ2-1, is KAGVTQTPRYLIKTRGQQVTLSCSPISGHRSVSWYQQTPGQGLQFLFEYFSETQRNKGNFPGRFSGRQFSNSRSEMNVSTLELGDSALYLCASSFWGSPSYNEQFFGPGTRLTVL.